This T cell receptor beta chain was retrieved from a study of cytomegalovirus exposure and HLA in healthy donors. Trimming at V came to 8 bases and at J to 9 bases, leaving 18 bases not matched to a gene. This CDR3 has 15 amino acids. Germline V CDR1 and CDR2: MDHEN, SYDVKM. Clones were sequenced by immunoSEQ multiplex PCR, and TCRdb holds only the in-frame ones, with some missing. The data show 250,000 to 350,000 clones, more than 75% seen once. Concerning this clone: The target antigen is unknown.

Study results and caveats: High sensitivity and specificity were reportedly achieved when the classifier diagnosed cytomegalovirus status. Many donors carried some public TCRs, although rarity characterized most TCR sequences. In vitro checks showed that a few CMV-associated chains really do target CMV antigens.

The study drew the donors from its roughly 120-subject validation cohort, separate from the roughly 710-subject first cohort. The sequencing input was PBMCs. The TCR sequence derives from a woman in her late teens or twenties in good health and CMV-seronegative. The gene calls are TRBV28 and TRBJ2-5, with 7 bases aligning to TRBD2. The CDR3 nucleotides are TGTGCCAGCGCCCCCGGGGGGAGAACTTCGCTGGCCCAGTACTTC. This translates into CASAPGGRTSLAQYF.